The entry below gives a single TCR beta chain sequence along with its context. This sample stems from a study of cytomegalovirus exposure and HLA in healthy donors. TCRdb's table, derived via immunoSEQ multiplex PCR, lists solely in-frame clones and lacks some. The sample shows over 200,000 clones, about 90% of them seen only once. Germline V CDR1 and CDR2: MDHEN, SYDVKM. This CDR3 region has 10 residues. The V and J ends lost 5 bases and 5 bases respectively, with 4 bases between them. Sequenced: PBMCs. This chain uses TRBV28 with TRBJ2-7, with unresolved D. This receptor was obtained from a woman aged 18-30 years in good health and CMV-seronegative. CDR3 protein: CASSGHEQYF. The CDR3 nucleotides are TGTGCCAGCAGTGGCCACGAGCAGTACTTC.